The clone carrying this T cell receptor (beta chain) was found many times. Its antigen is as yet unknown. These data come from a study of metastatic and nonmetastatic thyroid tumors. Study information: Patients with malignant and benign thyroid disease provided blood and tumor or nodule tissue, whose repertoires were compared.

No treatment had been given to any patient before thyroid surgery. Germline V CDR1 and CDR2: SGHAT, FQNNGV. CDR3 length: 14 residues. Trimming left V 5 bases short and J 1 base short, with 11 bases between. Overall study findings and caveats: Malignant thyroid tumors reportedly exceeded benign nodules significantly in TCR beta diversity, with the difference appearing in blood and tumor.

Per the study methods: Clinicopathological groups of papillary thyroid cancer showed CDR3 differences that were used to build a distant-metastasis classifier. Using MiXCR, TCRdb re-called clones from the PCR reads. Here the V and J calls rest on TCRdb's processing, not on the authors' analysis. This table has roughly 72,000 clones, roughly 18% appearing once. This clonotype was sampled from a female donor with papillary thyroid cancer or a benign thyroid nodule (not recorded which). Some clones in this sample may be carry-over from other donors' samples. The sample consisted of blood. V gene TRBV11-2 combines with J gene TRBJ1-1, with D unclear. The CDR3 here is CASSISTGNTEAFF. CDR3 sequence (DNA): TGTGCCAGCAGCATTTCGACCGGGAACACTGAAGCTTTCTTT.